A selection of T cell receptor beta chains follows, all from one sample in a study of OX40 agonist ivuxolimab in advanced cancers. Assay: immunoSEQ multiplex PCR; the TCRdb copy retains only in-frame clones and omits some. Here the sample spans 65,000 to 80,000 clones, approximately 93% being singletons. This sample comprised CD4+ or CD8+ T cells sorted from blood, obtained in a trial of the OX40 agonist ivuxolimab. The receptors derive from an adult with an advanced solid tumor such as melanoma, head and neck, liver or kidney cancer. CDR3s leave out the opening cysteine and the closing phenylalanine or tryptophan. The order of the fields is J gene, V gene, CDR3 protein.

J gene: TRBJ2-2
V gene: TRBV7-8
CDR3 protein: ASSPTSGELF

J gene: TRBJ2-7
V gene: TRBV11-3
CDR3 protein: ASSSDRGPFSYEQY

J gene: TRBJ1-1
V gene: TRBV10-2
CDR3 protein: ASRTGGGTEAF

J gene: TRBJ2-2
V gene: TRBV21-1
CDR3 protein: ASSNQPQGATGELF

J gene: TRBJ2-1
V gene: TRBV5-1
CDR3 protein: ASSLEGGAYNEQF

J gene: TRBJ1-5
V gene: TRBV19
CDR3 protein: ASSMGGAQPQH

J gene: TRBJ1-1
V gene: TRBV27
CDR3 protein: ASGQGSEWNTEAF

J gene: TRBJ1-1
V gene: TRBV27
CDR3 protein: ASTAGDSLWTEAF

J gene: TRBJ1-6
V gene: TRBV27
CDR3 protein: ASSVQYNSPLH

J gene: TRBJ1-1
V gene: TRBV27
CDR3 protein: ASRDGLTGGLNTEAF

J gene: TRBJ1-1
V gene: TRBV2
CDR3 protein: ASSELTGEAF

J gene: TRBJ2-2
V gene: TRBV27
CDR3 protein: ASSLVMDRPGELF

J gene: TRBJ1-1
V gene: TRBV11-2
CDR3 protein: ASSLVAGRTEAF

J gene: TRBJ2-1
V gene: TRBV7-2
CDR3 protein: ASRSGEYNEQF

J gene: TRBJ2-7
V gene: TRBV19
CDR3 protein: ASSITPGSYEQY

J gene: TRBJ2-7
V gene: TRBV7-9
CDR3 protein: ASSLVGQIYEQY

J gene: TRBJ2-1
V gene: TRBV11-2
CDR3 protein: ASSSGQGIAYNEQF

J gene: TRBJ2-1
V gene: TRBV29-1
CDR3 protein: SVEDRGASADEQF

J gene: TRBJ1-1
V gene: TRBV5-6
CDR3 protein: ASSLQHGGAF

J gene: TRBJ2-7
V gene: TRBV9
CDR3 protein: ASSVDGSGAYEQY

J gene: TRBJ1-5
V gene: TRBV28
CDR3 protein: ASSLSAGQGDSNQPQH

J gene: TRBJ2-7
V gene: TRBV9
CDR3 protein: ASSVGLAPSYEQY

J gene: TRBJ1-1
V gene: TRBV2
CDR3 protein: ASSAGNTEAF

J gene: TRBJ2-5
V gene: TRBV6-1
CDR3 protein: ASSELEETQY

J gene: TRBJ2-3
V gene: TRBV9
CDR3 protein: ASSVERGTGDTQY

J gene: TRBJ2-3
V gene: TRBV6-1
CDR3 protein: ASSELGLEDTQY

J gene: TRBJ2-2
V gene: TRBV29-1
CDR3 protein: SAETGANTGELF

J gene: TRBJ2-1
V gene: TRBV12-2
CDR3 protein: ASRLARRNDEQF

J gene: TRBJ1-5
V gene: TRBV5-1
CDR3 protein: ASSLARAYSNQPQH

J gene: TRBJ1-4
V gene: TRBV19
CDR3 protein: ASKSEPASDPTNEKLF

J gene: TRBJ1-1
V gene: TRBV27
CDR3 protein: ASSFIGAREAF

J gene: TRBJ2-1
V gene: TRBV13
CDR3 protein: ASSLRSSGAYNEQF

J gene: TRBJ2-5
V gene: TRBV5-6
CDR3 protein: ASSLGYRGGETQY

J gene: TRBJ1-1
V gene: TRBV28
CDR3 protein: ASSLTGQMNTEAF

J gene: TRBJ2-7
V gene: TRBV6-1
CDR3 protein: ASSDAPRTGGDEQY

J gene: TRBJ1-2
V gene: TRBV6-5
CDR3 protein: ASSPPLTGEHGYT

J gene: TRBJ1-3
V gene: TRBV6-6
CDR3 protein: ASSPSGAGNTIY

J gene: TRBJ1-1
V gene: TRBV30
CDR3 protein: AWSGPGRTAEAF

J gene: TRBJ2-5
V gene: TRBV27
CDR3 protein: ASSPLGQETQY

J gene: TRBJ2-3
V gene: TRBV29-1
CDR3 protein: SVEGYIQGRIMDTQY

J gene: TRBJ2-1
V gene: TRBV28
CDR3 protein: ASSFRGTGDGEQF

J gene: TRBJ1-1
V gene: TRBV27
CDR3 protein: ASSLPGGEAF

J gene: TRBJ2-7
V gene: TRBV4-3
CDR3 protein: ASSQAAGGYEQY

J gene: TRBJ1-1
V gene: TRBV29-1
CDR3 protein: SVDAGGGTEAF

J gene: TRBJ1-1
V gene: TRBV4-3
CDR3 protein: ASSHNRGNTEAF

J gene: TRBJ1-1
V gene: TRBV29-1
CDR3 protein: SVGGGRLPEAF

J gene: TRBJ2-7
V gene: TRBV4-3
CDR3 protein: ASSQGTASEQY

J gene: TRBJ2-2
V gene: TRBV7-9
CDR3 protein: ASSLVGQGFVGELF

J gene: TRBJ2-1
V gene: TRBV10-1
CDR3 protein: ASSESGGAHEQF

J gene: TRBJ2-5
V gene: TRBV6-1
CDR3 protein: ASRQGETQY

J gene: TRBJ1-1
V gene: TRBV5-6
CDR3 protein: ASSPGTALIAF

J gene: TRBJ1-6
V gene: TRBV25-1
CDR3 protein: ASSPGYSGTTPLH

J gene: TRBJ1-2
V gene: TRBV5-1
CDR3 protein: ASSLRDGNYGYT

J gene: TRBJ1-1
V gene: TRBV7-2
CDR3 protein: ASSLGWGTEAF

J gene: TRBJ1-3
V gene: TRBV14
CDR3 protein: ASSQGTGAGNTIY